This TCR beta chain was obtained from a study of beta chain features in type 1 diabetes. For the study at large: The patients were much like the healthy donors in age, gender and cell yields.

Expressed TCRB transcripts were sequenced because the entire RNA isolate underwent reverse transcription. Assay used: immunoSEQ multiplex PCR; TCRdb lists only in-frame clones, some missing. The sample yields about 150,000 clones, 10% seen once. A sort by CD45RO/CCR7/CD25/CD127/CD95/CD27 yielded CD4+ naive, central memory, regulatory and stem cell-like memory cells. Purity of each sorted population was above 95%. The CDR3 extends over 15 amino acids. V gave up 5 bases and J gave up 9 bases, with 21 bases separating them. Germline lookup yields CDR1 SGHTA and CDR2 FQGNSA. This clone showed up just a few times.

Sequencing input: naive CD4+ T cells from blood. The chain joins TRBV7-2 to TRBJ2-3; the D is unclear. The origin of this receptor is a man younger than 30 in good health. The CDR3 DNA sequence: TGTGCCAGCAGCCTAAGGTGGGCCACAACCCAAACGCAGTATTTT. Protein: CASSLRWATTQTQYF.